This T cell receptor (beta chain) originates from a study of blood T cell repertoires in COVID-19. The table came from immunoSEQ multiplex PCR; TCRdb's copy has only in-frame clones and leaves some out. The sample yields 350,000 to 400,000 clones, about 88% seen once. Study members were between about 18 and 95 years old and lived in approximately 25 US regions. This sequence originates from a woman younger than 30 who had recovered from COVID-19. Sequenced sample: PBMCs or T cells enriched from blood (not recorded which).

CDR3 sequence: CASSQEALGYTF. CDR3 sequence (DNA): TGTGCCAGCAGCCAAGAAGCCCTTGGCTACACCTTC. The chain joins TRBV3-1 (or the pseudogene TRBV3-2) to TRBJ1-2, with unresolved D. The CDR3 covers 12 residues. The germline V gene encodes CDR1 LGHDT and CDR2 YNNKEL (reference sequence). V lost 0 bases and J 7 bases, leaving 6 bases between the germline ends.